This entry lists 13 T cell receptor beta chains sequenced from one sample in a study of Ad26.COV2.S vaccination and SARS-CoV-2 variants. Clones were read by immunoSEQ multiplex PCR, and TCRdb kept only the in-frame ones, dropping some. The sample carries more than 300,000 clones, around 88% recorded once. Stated treatment: around 19 received Ad26.COV2.S at low or high dose, single or two shots; 5 received placebo; per-sample allocation not given. After the first vaccine or placebo injection, samples were drawn on day 63. Material: peripheral blood, obtained in a trial of Ad26.COV2.S vaccine versus placebo. These receptor sequences come from a person between 18 and 59 years old who received the Ad26.COV2.S COVID-19 vaccine or a placebo.

This sequence joins TRBV6-2 or TRBV6-3 and TRBJ2-2; TRBD1 or TRBD2 may be the D gene (6 bases each). V was shortened by 3 bases and J by 5 bases, with 22 bases between the two germline ends. The CDR3 contains 18 residues. CDR1 MNHEY and CDR2 SVGEGT come from the germline V gene. CDR3 loop: CASSYYLGGGLRTGELFF. For the CDR3, the DNA is TGTGCCAGCAGTTATTATTTAGGAGGGGGTCTAAGGACCGGGGAGCTGTTTTTT.

Only one count was recorded for this clone. The chain links TRBV28 to TRBJ2-7, with unresolved D. There are 15 residues in the CDR3. Trimming cost V 2 bases and J 2 bases, with 13 bases left between them. Germline CDR1 is MDHEN and CDR2 is SYDVKM. The CDR3 region is CASSLETVRTYEQYF. CDR3 nucleotide sequence: TGTGCCAGCAGTTTAGAGACTGTTAGGACCTACGAGCAGTACTTC.

This sequence joins TRBV10-1 and TRBJ2-1; 9 bases align to TRBD2. The CDR3 runs 15 residues. Germline lookup yields CDR1 WNHNN and CDR2 SYGVQD (reference sequence). After removal of 6 bases from V and 7 bases from J, the junction contained 10 bases not matched to a gene. This CDR3 reads CASSPDGGGANEQFF. CDR3 bases: TGCGCCAGCAGCCCTGACGGCGGGGGGGCTAATGAGCAGTTCTTC.

The chain combines TRBV6-5 with TRBJ1-5; 7 nucleotides match TRBD1. The CDR3 sequence is 13 residues long. V shed 4 bases and J 7 bases; nucleotides not matched to a gene: 4. Germline CDR1 reads MNHEY; CDR2 reads SVGAGI. The CDR3 region has the DNA TGTGCCAGCAGTTTACAGGGGAAACAGCCCCAGCATTTT. Translating gives CASSLQGKQPQHF.

The chain joins TRBV4-3 to TRBJ2-3; tentatively, D is TRBD2 (6 bases). Between the trimmed V and J ends, which lost 2 bases and 0 bases, there was a span of 12 bases. This CDR3 is built from 16 residues. The germline V gene encodes CDR1 LGHNA and CDR2 YSLEER. In DNA form, the CDR3 reads TGCGCCAGCAGCCAACGAGCGGGCAGTAGCACAGATACGCAGTATTTT. It codes for CASSQRAGSSTDTQYF.

The gene calls are TRBV7-3 and TRBJ2-2; a possible D gene is TRBD2 (6 bases). The CDR3 covers 16 residues. Germline lookup yields CDR1 SGHTA and CDR2 FQGTGA. V was shortened by 1 base and J by 4 bases, with 13 bases between the two germline ends. In DNA, the CDR3 is TGTGCCAGCAGCTTAAGGGGCGGGACTCTCACCGGGGAGCTGTTTTTT. This encodes CASSLRGGTLTGELFF.

The rearrangement links TRBV5-1 to TRBJ1-5; a possible D gene is TRBD1 (5 bases). CDR3 size: 15 residues. V dropped 1 base and J dropped 0 bases, with 8 bases sitting between them. Germline CDR1 SGHRS, CDR2 YFSETQ. The DNA for the CDR3 is TGCGCCAGCAGCTTGCGAGGGGATAGCAATCAGCCCCAGCATTTT. Translated, it gives CASSLRGDSNQPQHF. Full variable domain (missing parts from reference TRBV5-1 and TRBJ1-5): KAGVTQTPRYLIKTRGQQVTLSCSPISGHRSVSWYQQTPGQGLQFLFEYFSETQRNKGNFPGRFSGRQFSNSRSEMNVSTLELGDSALYLCASSLRGDSNQPQHFGDGTRLSIL.

V and J are TRBV19 and TRBJ2-1; D possibly matches TRBD1 or TRBD2 (6 bases each). Germline CDR1 and CDR2: LNHDA and SQIVND (reference sequence). V was clipped by 7 bases and J by 0 bases, with 19 bases between them. This CDR3 comprises 17 residues. The CDR3 DNA reads TGTGCCAGTACCCCCCGGCTAGGGGGGTACTCCTACAATGAGCAGTTCTTC. This sequence encodes CASTPRLGGYSYNEQFF. The entire variable domain, with the rest obtained from reference TRBV19 and TRBJ2-1, is as follows: DGGITQSPKYLFRKEGQNVTLSCEQNLNHDAMYWYRQDPGQGLRLIYYSQIVNDFQKGDIAEGYSVSREKKESFPLTVTSAQKNPTAFYLCASTPRLGGYSYNEQFFGPGTRLTVL.

This clone occurred once. The rearrangement links TRBV5-1 to TRBJ1-4; the D gene is possibly TRBD1 (6 bases). The CDR3 extends over 15 amino acids. Per the germline V gene, CDR1 is SGHRS and CDR2 is YFSETQ. Trimming cost V 0 bases and J 7 bases, with 13 bases left between them. The CDR3 DNA is TGCGCCAGCAGCTTGGTTAGGGGGGCTGGTGAAAAACTGTTTTTT. Residues: CASSLVRGAGEKLFF.

The V gene is TRBV5-4, the J gene TRBJ1-6; D is undetermined. CDR1 is SGHNT and CDR2 is YYREEE in the germline V gene (reference sequence). The CDR3 extends over 14 amino acids. V lost 1 base and J 7 bases, leaving 9 bases between the germline ends. CDR3 coding DNA: TGTGCCAGCAGCTTGTGGAGCGAGAATTCACCCCTCCACTTT. This codes for CASSLWSENSPLHF.

This clone was recorded once. In DNA form, the CDR3 reads TGTGCCAGCAGCTCCGGGACAGGGGAGTGGAATGAGCAGTTCTTC. This translates into CASSSGTGEWNEQFF. The V and J genes are TRBV5-6 and TRBJ2-1, with 10 positions matching TRBD1. After removal of 3 bases from V and 7 bases from J, the junction contained 7 bases not matched to a gene. There are 15 residues in the CDR3. CDR1 and CDR2 from the germline V gene are SGHDT and YYEEEE. Complete variable domain (other parts from reference TRBV5-6 and TRBJ2-1): DAGVTQSPTHLIKTRGQQVTLRCSPKSGHDTVSWYQQALGQGPQFIFQYYEEEERQRGNFPDRFSGHQFPNYSSELNVNALLLGDSALYLCASSSGTGEWNEQFFGPGTRLTVL.

V is TRBV3-1 (or the pseudogene TRBV3-2) and J is TRBJ1-1, with 7 positions matching TRBD1. With V trimmed by 4 bases and J by 5 bases, 13 bases remained unmatched. Germline CDR1 reads LGHDT; CDR2 reads YNNKEL (reference sequence). The CDR3 contains 16 residues. CDR3 loop: CASSPPDRAGMTEAFF. The CDR3 DNA follows: TGTGCCAGCAGCCCCCCCGACAGGGCCGGCATGACTGAAGCTTTCTTT.

This clone has only one observation. This chain uses TRBV3-1 (or the pseudogene TRBV3-2) with TRBJ1-2; D call uncertain. This CDR3 region has 14 residues. Trimming removed 3 bases from V and 6 bases from J, with 14 bases in between. Germline CDR1 reads LGHDT; CDR2 reads YNNKEL (reference sequence). The CDR3 sequence is CASSQDTEPHGYTF. The CDR3 DNA reads TGTGCCAGCAGCCAGGATACAGAACCCCATGGCTACACCTTC.